The next 20 T cell receptor beta chains were all read from a single sample in a study of blood T cell repertoires in COVID-19. Sequenced by immunoSEQ multiplex PCR; TCRdb stores in-frame clones only, minus some. The sample lists roughly 99,000 clones; about 86% were seen once. Specimen: peripheral blood. The receptors come from a man aged 45-60 years with COVID-19, enrolled during active disease.

V gene TRBV13 combines with J gene TRBJ1-2, with 8 bases lining up with TRBD1. Germline V gene lookup returns CDR1 PRHDT and CDR2 FYEKMQ (reference sequence). This CDR3 comprises 13 residues. V lost 5 bases and J lost 7; bases outside the gene matches: 6. CDR3 nucleotides: TGTGCCAGCAGCCAGACAGGGGAGGGTGGCTACACCTTC. This codes for CASSQTGEGGYTF.

The rearrangement uses TRBV25-1 and TRBJ1-4, with D perhaps TRBD1 (5 bases). The ends were cut back, 5 bases at V and 4 bases at J, with 17 bases in the middle. Germline CDR1 reads MGHDK; CDR2 reads SYGVNS. The CDR3 totals 16 residues. This CDR3 reads CASSTQAGPLNEKLFF. Written as DNA, the CDR3 is TGTGCCAGCAGTACACAGGCTGGCCCTCTTAATGAAAAACTGTTTTTT.

The chain is built from TRBV11-2 and TRBJ2-5, with D perhaps TRBD1 (6 bases). Germline-derived CDR1 and CDR2 are SGHAT and FQNNGV. Trimming left V 0 bases short and J 3 bases short, with 11 bases between. The CDR3 totals 15 residues. The CDR3 coding sequence is TGTGCCAGCAGCTTAGATCTTCCAGGGGAAGAGACCCAGTACTTC. It encodes CASSLDLPGEETQYF.

The chain carries TRBV6-5 and TRBJ1-2; TRBD1 matches at 7 bases. The CDR3 consists of 14 residues. V gave up 5 bases and J gave up 6 bases; unmatched junction bases: 9. Germline V CDR1 and CDR2: MNHEY, SVGAGI. The CDR3 sequence is CASSRQGPAHGYTF. CDR3 nucleotide sequence: TGTGCCAGCAGTCGACAGGGTCCTGCCCATGGCTACACCTTC.

The CDR3 coding sequence is TGTGCCAGCAGCCCGGAGGGGGGGCGGAATGAAAAACTGTTTTTT. It specifies CASSPEGGRNEKLFF. The V gene is TRBV4-2, the J gene TRBJ1-4; TRBD1 is a possible D gene (6 bases). CDR3 length: 15 residues. V lost 4 bases and J lost 5, with 14 bases in between. In germline, CDR1 is LGHNA, CDR2 YNFKEQ.

The V call is TRBV18, the J call TRBJ2-2, with TRBD1 identical over 8 bases. The J segment lost 0 bases and the V segment lost 3 bases, leaving 6 bases of the junction unmatched. The CDR3 spans 17 residues. Germline values: CDR1 KGHSH, CDR2 LQKENI. CDR3 in amino acids: CASSPIDRGSNTGELFF. The CDR3 DNA reads as TGTGCCAGCTCACCCATAGACAGGGGATCGAACACCGGGGAGCTGTTTTTT.

A note on this clone: Its ends do not fully match the called genes, so a read error is possible. The sample carries other DNA sequences with the same CDR3. This chain connects TRBV15 to TRBJ1-4, with TRBD1 as a possible D gene (5 bases). The germline gives CDR1 LNHNV, CDR2 YYDKDF (reference sequence). This CDR3 has 16 amino acids. This CDR3 reads CATSRAGVGGNEKLFF. DNA for the CDR3: TGCGCCACCAGCAGAGCGGGGGTGGGGGGGAATGAAAAACTGTTTTTT. The full variable domain, in which reference TRBV15 and TRBJ1-4 provide the parts outside the CDR3, is DAMVIQNPRYQVTQFGKPVTLSCSQTLNHNVMYWYQQKSSQAPKLLFHYYDKDFNNEADTPDNFQSRRPNTSFCFLDIRSPGLGDTAMYLCATSRAGVGGNEKLFFGSGTQLSVL.

This chain uses TRBV18 with TRBJ2-2, with 7 bases identical to TRBD1. After removal of 6 bases from V and 2 bases from J, the junction contained 9 bases not matched to a gene. Per germline, CDR1 KGHSH and CDR2 LQKENI. CDR3 length equals 16 residues. CDR3 loop: CASSRGQAQNTGELFF. CDR3 sequence (DNA): TGTGCCAGCTCCCGAGGACAGGCGCAAAACACCGGGGAGCTGTTTTTT.

The chain is built from TRBV5-8 and TRBJ2-2, with D possibly matching TRBD1 (5 bases). The CDR3 loop spans 13 amino acids. The germline CDR1 and CDR2 sequences are SGHTS and YDEGEE. Trimming removed 7 bases from V and 1 base from J, with 8 bases in between. In DNA, the CDR3 is TGTGCCAGCGGGGCGAAGAACACCGGGGAGCTGTTTTTT. Translating gives CASGAKNTGELFF.

CDR3 loop: CASSLAGADTEAFF. CDR3 bases: TGCGCCAGCAGCTTGGCAGGGGCCGACACTGAAGCTTTCTTT. V is TRBV5-1 and J is TRBJ1-1; possible D gene TRBD1, 6 bases. Germline V gene lookup returns CDR1 SGHRS and CDR2 YFSETQ. V was trimmed by 0 bases and J by 3 bases, leaving 9 bases between them. The CDR3 has 14 amino acids.

The rearrangement links TRBV5-1 to TRBJ1-4; maybe TRBD1 (5 bases). V shed 4 bases and J shed 8 bases, with 18 bases lying between them. CDR1 is SGHRS, CDR2 YFSETQ, per germline. The CDR3 runs to 15 residues. CDR3 sequence reads: CASSPGGGRGEKLFF. In DNA form, the CDR3 reads TGCGCCAGCAGCCCCGGGGGAGGACGGGGGGAAAAACTGTTTTTT.

This clone turned up a few times. The V gene is TRBV30, the J gene TRBJ1-1; D perhaps matches TRBD1 (6 bases). V shed 1 base and J shed 4 bases, with 10 bases lying between them. The CDR3 contains 13 residues. Germline CDR1 reads GTSNPN; CDR2 reads SVGIG (reference sequence). The CDR3 DNA is TGTGCCTGGAGTGCTTTAGGGGGCACTGAAGCTTTCTTT. Protein product: CAWSALGGTEAFF. Looking up the rest from reference TRBV30 and TRBJ1-1 gives the full variable domain: SQTIHQWPATLVQPVGSPLSLECTVEGTSNPNLYWYRQAAGRGLQLLFYSVGIGQISSEVPQNLSASRPQDRQFILSSKKLLLSDSGFYLCAWSALGGTEAFFGQGTRLTVV.

This chain connects TRBV4-2 to TRBJ2-2; no clear D gene. The CDR3 covers 16 residues. V gave up 0 bases and J gave up 8 bases, with 16 bases separating them. Germline V lookup: CDR1 LGHNA, CDR2 YNFKEQ. CDR3 sequence: CASSQEPPGLTGELFF. CDR3 sequence (DNA): TGTGCCAGCAGCCAAGAGCCTCCAGGTTTAACGGGGGAGCTGTTTTTT.

The genes are TRBV7-3 and TRBJ2-6, with TRBD2 identical over 7 bases. The V gene end was trimmed by 5 bases and the J gene end by 2 bases; junction bases not matched to a gene: 9. In germline, CDR1 is SGHTA, CDR2 FQGTGA. The CDR3 has 17 residues. CDR3 DNA sequence: TGTGCCAGCAGCCCCCTGGCGGGGGAGGCTGGGGCCAACGTCCTGACTTTC. Its protein product is CASSPLAGEAGANVLTF.

The chain combines TRBV4-2 with TRBJ2-5; 9 bases are a match to TRBD2. Trimming took 0 bases from V and 4 from J; bases not matched to a gene: 6. The CDR3 sequence is 16 residues long. Per the germline V gene, CDR1 is LGHNA and CDR2 is YNFKEQ. CDR3 DNA: TGTGCCAGCAGCCAAGATCGGGCGGGGGGGCTAGAGACCCAGTACTTC. Protein sequence: CASSQDRAGGLETQYF.

The V and J genes are TRBV6-5 and TRBJ1-6; D perhaps matches TRBD1 (6 bases). This CDR3 is built from 14 residues. Germline V lookup: CDR1 MNHEY, CDR2 SVGAGI. V lost 5 bases and J 9 bases, leaving 14 bases between the germline ends. CDR3 residues: CASSQQGGASPLHF. CDR3 nucleotides: TGTGCCAGCAGTCAACAAGGGGGGGCTTCACCCCTCCACTTT.

This clone appeared a single time. This chain links TRBV11-2 with TRBJ1-2; D unclear. The V end was cut by 0 bases, the J end by 7 bases, with 3 bases between. The CDR3 length is 11 residues. The germline CDR1 and CDR2 sequences are SGHAT and FQNNGV. The CDR3 protein is CASSLDRGYTF. CDR3 in DNA: TGTGCCAGCAGCTTAGATCGTGGCTACACCTTC.

This clone has only one observation. This rearrangement joins TRBV19 to TRBJ1-5; 12 nucleotides align to TRBD1. Germline CDR1 and CDR2: LNHDA and SQIVND (reference sequence). The CDR3 totals 16 residues. The trim removed 1 base at V and 6 bases at J, leaving 4 bases unmatched. The CDR3 is CASSIGGTGGGQPQHF. The CDR3 DNA is TGTGCCAGTAGTATAGGCGGGACAGGGGGCGGTCAGCCCCAGCATTTT.

The chain combines TRBV5-1 with TRBJ1-1; no firm D call. CDR3 length equals 15 residues. Per the germline V gene, CDR1 is SGHRS and CDR2 is YFSETQ. The V end was cut by 4 bases, the J end by 3 bases, with 16 bases between. The CDR3 DNA reads TGCGCCAGCAGCCCGGGAGGCGGGCAGGACACTGAAGCTTTCTTT. Translating gives CASSPGGGQDTEAFF.

The chain is built from TRBV5-4 and TRBJ2-1; a possible D gene is TRBD2 (6 bases). Germline CDR1 reads SGHNT; CDR2 reads YYREEE (reference sequence). The CDR3 spans 15 residues. Trimming stripped 4 bases from V and 3 bases from J, with 14 bases between. The DNA of the CDR3 is TGTGCCAGCAGCCCGGGGACTGAACACTACAATGAGCAGTTCTTC. This encodes CASSPGTEHYNEQFF.